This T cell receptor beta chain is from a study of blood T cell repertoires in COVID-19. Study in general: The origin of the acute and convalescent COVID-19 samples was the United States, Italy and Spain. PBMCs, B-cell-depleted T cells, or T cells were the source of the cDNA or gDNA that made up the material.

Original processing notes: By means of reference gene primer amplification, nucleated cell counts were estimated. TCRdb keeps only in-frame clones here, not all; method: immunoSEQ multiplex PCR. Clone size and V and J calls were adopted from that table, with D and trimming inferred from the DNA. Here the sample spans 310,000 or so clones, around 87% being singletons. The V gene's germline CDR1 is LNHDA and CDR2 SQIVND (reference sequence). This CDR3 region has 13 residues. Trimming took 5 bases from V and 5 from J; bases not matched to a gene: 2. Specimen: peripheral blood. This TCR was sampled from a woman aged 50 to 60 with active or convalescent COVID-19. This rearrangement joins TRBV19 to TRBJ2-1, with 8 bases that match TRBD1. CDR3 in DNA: TGTGCCAGTAGTGACAGGGGCCACAATGAGCAGTTCTTC. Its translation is CASSDRGHNEQFF.